Described below is a single TCR beta chain sequence and its context. No antigen is known for it. It has no much larger one-base neighbor in the sample; base qualities were not kept. As encoded in the germline V gene, CDR1 is WSHSY while CDR2 is SAAADI. The V end gives up 4 bases and the J end 4 bases, leaving 3 bases in the junction not matched to a gene. From cysteine to phenylalanine, the CDR3 is 14 amino acids long. The DNA shown is the 42-base CDR3, in frame from base 1. This record comes from a study of a mutant IDH1 vaccine in newly diagnosed glioma (dated by TCRdb to about 2021). For the wider study: Eight vaccinations were administered to patients in weeks 1, 3, 5, 7, 11, 15, 19 and 23, corresponding to visits V03 through V10. Six visits were used for peripheral blood collection: V03 (baseline), V05, V07, V10, V12 and V13. Longitudinal TCRB deep sequencing was performed for roughly 25 treated patients wherever samples were available for exploratory analyses. Of the 32 patients who were treated, about 60% were male and approximately 38% were female, and the mean age was around 41 years. Prior to enrollment, patients had been given standard therapy consisting of radiotherapy alone, temozolomide alone, or radiochemotherapy with temozolomide, with the combination given to most patients. In the chemotherapy-containing groups, vaccination started alongside temozolomide cycles, whereas in patients who had radiotherapy alone it started 4-6 weeks after radiotherapy. What the authors observed across the whole study: Selection of PBMC samples for TCRB deep sequencing was based on availability. Immune responses induced by the vaccine were seen in about 93% of patients across multiple MHC alleles. Changes in the top peripheral T cell clonotypes picked up by TCRB sequencing did not appear to be linked to pseudoprogression. The authors stated that sample limitations prevented analyses of patient blood samples from being reproduced.

The library relied on the immunoSEQ multiplex PCR assay. Rearranged TCR beta chain sequences were amplified using the hsTCRB Kit according to the manufacturer's protocol. Sequencing of TCRB libraries was carried out on an Illumina MiSeq. The authors' analysis ran thus. Demultiplexing, trimming and gene mapping were performed with the kit vendor's proprietary platform. Drawn from immuneACCESS, this table holds only the in-frame rearrangements with V and J called that TCRdb kept. Clones are partly lost; checked studies trace under half to an unresolved V gene and leave the rest unexplained. The DNA was the basis for D and trimming; V, J and clone size are from that table. Within this sample are around 52,000 clones, with approximately 90% of them counted one time only. The top ten clones comprise about 4.2% of the sample. The time point label, as the study defines it: week 5, during vaccination. Each vaccine dose was 300 ug of a 20-mer mutant IDH1 peptide in Montanide, given subcutaneously with topical imiquimod. All donors had newly diagnosed IDH1-mutant astrocytomas of WHO grade 3 or 4 that showed loss of nuclear ATRX. The samples were drawn from NOA16, a multicentre, single-arm, open-label phase I trial in Germany that tested a mutant IDH1 peptide vaccine in humans for the first time. Genomic DNA for TCRB sequencing was isolated from EDTA blood with the DNeasy Blood and Tissue Kit.

The V gene is TRBV10-2 and the J gene is TRBJ2-5, with TRBD1 matching 10 junction bases. The sequencing here drew on PBMCs, taken from a glioma patient whose treatment included an IDH1 peptide vaccine. The TCR originated in a middle-aged woman with glioma. CDR3 region: CASSGQGARETQYF. The base sequence is TGCGCCAGCAGTGGACAGGGGGCACGAGAGACCCAGTACTTC.